This T cell receptor beta chain appears in the sequencing data of a study of blood T cell repertoires in COVID-19. Study summary: Samples taken during acute and convalescent COVID-19 were collected in the United States, Italy and Spain. In each case, the material was cDNA or gDNA derived from T cells, B-cell-depleted T cells, or PBMCs.

During active infection, Seattle patients enrolled and were then monitored through disease. Original data processing: Reference gene primer amplification gave nucleated cell count estimates. The data were produced by immunoSEQ multiplex PCR, yet TCRdb's version contains in-frame clones alone and is incomplete. V and J calls and clone size are copied from that table; D and trimming were computed from the DNA. The data show roughly 180,000 clones, 79% seen once. This sequence was found in an older woman with COVID-19, enrolled during active disease. The sequencing input was peripheral blood.

The CDR3: CASSLQGHNSPLHF. The CDR3 bases are TGTGCCAGCAGCCTACAGGGCCATAATTCACCCCTCCACTTT. V and J are TRBV7-3 and TRBJ1-6; a weak D match, TRBD1 (6 bases). V was pared by 5 bases and J by 5 bases, with 10 bases between. The length of the CDR3 is 14 residues. Germline V CDR1 and CDR2: SGHTA, FQGTGA.